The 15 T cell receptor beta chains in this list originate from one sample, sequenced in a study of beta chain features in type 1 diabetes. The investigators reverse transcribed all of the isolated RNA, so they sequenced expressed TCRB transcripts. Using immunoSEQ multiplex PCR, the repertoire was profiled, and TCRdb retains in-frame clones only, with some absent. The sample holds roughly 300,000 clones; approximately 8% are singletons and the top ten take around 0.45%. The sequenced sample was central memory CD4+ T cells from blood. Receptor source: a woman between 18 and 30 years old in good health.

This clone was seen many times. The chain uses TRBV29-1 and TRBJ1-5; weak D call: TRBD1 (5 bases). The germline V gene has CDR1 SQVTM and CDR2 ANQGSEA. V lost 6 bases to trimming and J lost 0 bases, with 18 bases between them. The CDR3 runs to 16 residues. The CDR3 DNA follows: TGCAGCGTCCAGGCGGTCTCGGGGGATAGCAATCAGCCCCAGCATTTT. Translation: CSVQAVSGDSNQPQHF.

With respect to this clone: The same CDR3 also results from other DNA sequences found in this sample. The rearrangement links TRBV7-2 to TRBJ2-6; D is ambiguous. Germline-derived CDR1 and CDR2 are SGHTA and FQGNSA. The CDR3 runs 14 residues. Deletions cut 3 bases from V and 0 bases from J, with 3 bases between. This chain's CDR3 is CASSFHSGANVLTF. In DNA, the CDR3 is TGTGCCAGCAGCTTTCACTCTGGGGCCAACGTCCTGACTTTC.

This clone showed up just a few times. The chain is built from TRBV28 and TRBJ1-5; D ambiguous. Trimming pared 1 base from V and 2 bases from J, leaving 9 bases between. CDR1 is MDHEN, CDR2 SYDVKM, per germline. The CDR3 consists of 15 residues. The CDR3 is CASSLSPRGNQPQHF. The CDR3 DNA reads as TGTGCCAGCAGTTTATCCCCCCGGGGCAATCAGCCCCAGCATTTT. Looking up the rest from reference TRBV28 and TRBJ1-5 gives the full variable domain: DVKVTQSSRYLVKRTGEKVFLECVQDMDHENMFWYRQDPGLGLRLIYFSYDVKMKEKGDIPEGYSVSREKKERFSLILESASTNQTSMYLCASSLSPRGNQPQHFGDGTRLSIL.

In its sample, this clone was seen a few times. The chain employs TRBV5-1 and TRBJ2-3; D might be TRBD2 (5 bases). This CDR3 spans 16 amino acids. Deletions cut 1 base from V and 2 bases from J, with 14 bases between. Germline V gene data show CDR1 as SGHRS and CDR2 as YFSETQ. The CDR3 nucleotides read TGCGCCAGCAGCTTGAGACCGGGAAGGGTCACAGATACGCAGTATTTT. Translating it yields CASSLRPGRVTDTQYF. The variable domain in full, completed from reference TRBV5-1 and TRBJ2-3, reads KAGVTQTPRYLIKTRGQQVTLSCSPISGHRSVSWYQQTPGQGLQFLFEYFSETQRNKGNFPGRFSGRQFSNSRSEMNVSTLELGDSALYLCASSLRPGRVTDTQYFGPGTRLTVL.

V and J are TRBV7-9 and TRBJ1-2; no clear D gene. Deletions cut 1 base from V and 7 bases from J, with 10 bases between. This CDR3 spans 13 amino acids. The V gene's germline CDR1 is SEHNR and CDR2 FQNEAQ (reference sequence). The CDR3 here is CASSLDGKGGYTF. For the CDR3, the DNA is TGTGCCAGCAGCTTAGATGGAAAGGGTGGCTACACCTTC.

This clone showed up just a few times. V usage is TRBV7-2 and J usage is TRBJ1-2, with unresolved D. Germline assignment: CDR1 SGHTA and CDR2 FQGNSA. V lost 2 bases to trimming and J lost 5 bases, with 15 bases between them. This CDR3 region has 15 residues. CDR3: CASSLSTGREYGYTF. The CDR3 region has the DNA TGTGCCAGCAGCTTATCTACCGGACGAGAGTATGGCTACACCTTC.

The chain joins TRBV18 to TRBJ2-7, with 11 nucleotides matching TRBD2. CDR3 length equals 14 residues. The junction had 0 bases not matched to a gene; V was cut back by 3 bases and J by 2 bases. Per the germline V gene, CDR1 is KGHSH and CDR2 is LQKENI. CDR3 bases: TGTGCCAGCTCACCGGGACTAGCGGCCTACGAGCAGTACTTC. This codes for CASSPGLAAYEQYF.

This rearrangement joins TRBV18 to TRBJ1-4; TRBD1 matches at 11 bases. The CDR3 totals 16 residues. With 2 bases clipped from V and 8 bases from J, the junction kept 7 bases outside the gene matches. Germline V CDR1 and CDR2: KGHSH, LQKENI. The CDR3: CASSPGQGAWQEKLFF. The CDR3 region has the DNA TGTGCCAGCTCACCAGGACAGGGGGCCTGGCAGGAAAAACTGTTTTTT.

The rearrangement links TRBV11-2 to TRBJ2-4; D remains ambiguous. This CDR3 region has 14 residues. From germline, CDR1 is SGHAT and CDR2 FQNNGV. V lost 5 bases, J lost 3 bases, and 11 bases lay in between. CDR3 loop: CASSTISGKNIQYF. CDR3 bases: TGTGCCAGCAGCACCATATCCGGCAAAAACATTCAGTACTTC.

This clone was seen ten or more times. Written as DNA, the CDR3 is TGTGCCAGCAGTTTATCGCTGAACACCATATATTTT. This translates into CASSLSLNTIYF. The V call is TRBV28, the J call TRBJ1-3; D not certain. The V and J ends lost 1 base and 7 bases respectively, with 5 bases between them. Germline CDR1 is MDHEN and CDR2 is SYDVKM. The CDR3 runs 12 residues. Looking up the rest from reference TRBV28 and TRBJ1-3 gives the full variable domain: DVKVTQSSRYLVKRTGEKVFLECVQDMDHENMFWYRQDPGLGLRLIYFSYDVKMKEKGDIPEGYSVSREKKERFSLILESASTNQTSMYLCASSLSLNTIYFGEGSWLTVV.

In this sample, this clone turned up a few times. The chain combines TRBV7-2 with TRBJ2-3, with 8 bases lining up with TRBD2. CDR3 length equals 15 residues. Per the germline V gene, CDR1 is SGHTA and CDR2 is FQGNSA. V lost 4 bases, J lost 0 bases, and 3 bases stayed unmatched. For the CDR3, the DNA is TGTGCCAGCAGCTCCCTAGCGGGTAGCACAGATACGCAGTATTTT. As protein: CASSSLAGSTDTQYF.

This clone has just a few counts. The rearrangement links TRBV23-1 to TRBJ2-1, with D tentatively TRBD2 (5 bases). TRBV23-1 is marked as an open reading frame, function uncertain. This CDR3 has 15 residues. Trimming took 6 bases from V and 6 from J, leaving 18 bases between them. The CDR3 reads CASRWTHPNINEQFF. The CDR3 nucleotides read TGCGCCAGCAGATGGACTCACCCAAATATCAATGAGCAGTTCTTC.

Here the CDR3 reads CASSPVLVRQETQYF. CDR3 DNA: TGTGCCAGCTCACCGGTCTTGGTGCGTCAAGAGACCCAGTACTTC. This sequence joins TRBV18 and TRBJ2-5; no clear D gene. The V end was cut by 3 bases, the J end by 2 bases, with 13 bases between. CDR1 and CDR2 (germline): KGHSH, LQKENI. The CDR3 is made up of 15 amino acids.

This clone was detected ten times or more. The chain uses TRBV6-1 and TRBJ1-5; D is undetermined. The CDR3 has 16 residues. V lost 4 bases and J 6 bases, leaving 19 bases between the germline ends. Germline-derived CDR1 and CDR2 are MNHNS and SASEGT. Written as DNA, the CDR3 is TGTGCCAGCAGTGTGGGCGGAAGCACACTCGGTCAGCCCCAGCATTTT. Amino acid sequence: CASSVGGSTLGQPQHF.

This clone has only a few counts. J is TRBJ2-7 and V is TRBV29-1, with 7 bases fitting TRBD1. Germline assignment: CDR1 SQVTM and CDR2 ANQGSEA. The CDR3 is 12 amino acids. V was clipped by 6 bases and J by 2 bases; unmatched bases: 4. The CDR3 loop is CSVSGTAYEQYF. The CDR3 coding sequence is TGCAGCGTGTCCGGGACAGCCTACGAGCAGTACTTC.